This entry concerns a single T cell receptor beta chain. This entry is derived from a study of T cells in Graves' hyperthyroidism and ophthalmopathy. From germline, CDR1 is SGHVS and CDR2 FNYEAQ. Trimming stripped 5 bases from V and 7 bases from J, with 18 bases between. This CDR3 has 14 amino acids. The TCR beta CDR3 regions underwent amplification using RNA transcripts as the source. HTBI primers were the set used in a first-round RT-PCR of the TCR CDR3. One entry per CDR3 protein results from TCRdb running MiXCR on the multiplex PCR reads. The repertoire holds roughly 660,000 distinct CDR3 sequences, with about 18% as singletons. The PBMCs studied were ones that came from about 10 ml fresh peripheral blood.

V gene TRBV7-6 combines with J gene TRBJ2-7; possibly TRBD1 for D (5 bases). This sequence was found in a man aged 50-59 years with Graves' hyperthyroidism. Sequenced sample: blood. CDR3 nucleotides: TGTGCCAGCAGCCTAGAACCAGGGCAAAAAGAGCAGTACTTC. This translates into CASSLEPGQKEQYF.